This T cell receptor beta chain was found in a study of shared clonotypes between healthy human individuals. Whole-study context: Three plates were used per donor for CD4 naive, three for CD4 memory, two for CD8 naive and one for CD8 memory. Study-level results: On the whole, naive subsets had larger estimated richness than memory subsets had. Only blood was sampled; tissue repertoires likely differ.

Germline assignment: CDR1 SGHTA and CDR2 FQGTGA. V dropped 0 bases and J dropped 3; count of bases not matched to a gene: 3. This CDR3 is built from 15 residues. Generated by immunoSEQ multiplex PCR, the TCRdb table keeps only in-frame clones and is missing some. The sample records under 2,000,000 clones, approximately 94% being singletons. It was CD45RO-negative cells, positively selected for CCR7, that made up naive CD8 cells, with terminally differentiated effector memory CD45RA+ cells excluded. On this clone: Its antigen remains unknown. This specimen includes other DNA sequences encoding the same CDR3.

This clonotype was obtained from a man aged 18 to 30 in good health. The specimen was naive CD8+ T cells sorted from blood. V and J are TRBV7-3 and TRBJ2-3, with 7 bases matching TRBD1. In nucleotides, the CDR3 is TGTGCCAGCAGCTTAACAGGGGGCGGGACAGATACGCAGTATTTT. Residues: CASSLTGGGTDTQYF.